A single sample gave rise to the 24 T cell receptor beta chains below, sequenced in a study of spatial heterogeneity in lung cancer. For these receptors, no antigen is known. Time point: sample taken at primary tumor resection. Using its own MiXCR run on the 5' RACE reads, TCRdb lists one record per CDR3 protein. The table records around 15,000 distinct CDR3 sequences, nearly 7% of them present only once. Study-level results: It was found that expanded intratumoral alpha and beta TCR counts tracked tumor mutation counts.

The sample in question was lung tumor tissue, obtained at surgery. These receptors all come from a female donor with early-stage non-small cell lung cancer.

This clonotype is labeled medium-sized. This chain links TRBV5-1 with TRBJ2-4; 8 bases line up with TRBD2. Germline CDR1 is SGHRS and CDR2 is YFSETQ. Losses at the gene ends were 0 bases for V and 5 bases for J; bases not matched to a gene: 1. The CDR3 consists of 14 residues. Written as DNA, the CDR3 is TGCGCCAGCAGCTTGGCACTAGCGGAAAACATTCAGTACTTC. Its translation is CASSLALAENIQYF.

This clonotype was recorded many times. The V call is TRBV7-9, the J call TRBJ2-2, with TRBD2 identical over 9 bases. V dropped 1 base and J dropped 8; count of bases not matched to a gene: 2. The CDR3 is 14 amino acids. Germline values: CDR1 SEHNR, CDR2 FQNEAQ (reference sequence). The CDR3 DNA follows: TGTGCCAGCAGCTTAGGACTAGCGGCAGGGGAGCTGTTTTTT. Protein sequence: CASSLGLAAGELFF.

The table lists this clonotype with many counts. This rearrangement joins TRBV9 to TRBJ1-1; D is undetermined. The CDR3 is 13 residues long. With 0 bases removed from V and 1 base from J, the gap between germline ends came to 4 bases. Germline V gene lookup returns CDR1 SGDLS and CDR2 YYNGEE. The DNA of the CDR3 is TGTGCCAGCAGCGTAGTCCGGAACACTGAAGCTTTCTTT. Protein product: CASSVVRNTEAFF.

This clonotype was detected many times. The CDR3 protein is CASSLEAASTDTQYF. In nucleotides, the CDR3 is TGCGCCAGCAGCTTGGAGGCGGCTAGCACAGATACGCAGTATTTT. The chain employs TRBV5-1 and TRBJ2-3; D unresolved. The CDR3 spans 15 residues. Trimming removed 0 bases at V and 0 bases at J, with 8 bases between. From germline, CDR1 is SGHRS and CDR2 YFSETQ.

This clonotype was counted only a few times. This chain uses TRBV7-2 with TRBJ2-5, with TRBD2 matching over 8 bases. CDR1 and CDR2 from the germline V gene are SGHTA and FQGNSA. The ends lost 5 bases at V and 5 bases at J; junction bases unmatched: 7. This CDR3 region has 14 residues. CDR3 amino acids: CASSAVGGEETQYF. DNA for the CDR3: TGTGCCAGCAGCGCAGTCGGGGGGGAGGAGACCCAGTACTTC.

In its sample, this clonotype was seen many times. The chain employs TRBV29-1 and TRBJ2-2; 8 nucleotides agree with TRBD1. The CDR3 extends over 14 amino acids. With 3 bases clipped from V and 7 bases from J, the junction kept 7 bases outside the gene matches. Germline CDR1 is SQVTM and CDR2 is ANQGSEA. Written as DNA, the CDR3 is TGCAGCGTTGAGCCCAGGGGGCAGGTCGGGGAGCTGTTTTTT. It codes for CSVEPRGQVGELFF.

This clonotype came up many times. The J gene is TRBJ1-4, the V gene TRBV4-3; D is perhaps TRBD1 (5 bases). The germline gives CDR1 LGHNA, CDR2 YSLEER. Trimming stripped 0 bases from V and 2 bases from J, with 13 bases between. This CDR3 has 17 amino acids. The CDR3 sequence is CASSQDGRGVTNEKLFF. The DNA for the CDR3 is TGCGCCAGCAGCCAAGACGGTCGGGGGGTTACTAATGAAAAACTGTTTTTT.

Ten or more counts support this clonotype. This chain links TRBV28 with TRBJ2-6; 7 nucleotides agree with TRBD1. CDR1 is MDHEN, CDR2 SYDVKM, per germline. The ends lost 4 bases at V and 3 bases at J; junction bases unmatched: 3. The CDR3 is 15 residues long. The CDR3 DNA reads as TGTGCCAGCAGTTCAGGGGGTAATGGGGCCAACGTCCTGACTTTC. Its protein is CASSSGGNGANVLTF.

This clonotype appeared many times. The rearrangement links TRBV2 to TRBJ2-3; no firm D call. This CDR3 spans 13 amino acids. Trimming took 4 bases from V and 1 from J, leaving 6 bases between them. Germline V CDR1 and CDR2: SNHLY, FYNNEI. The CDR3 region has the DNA TGTGCCAGCAGTGGCGTGGGCACAGATACGCAGTATTTT. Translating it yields CASSGVGTDTQYF.

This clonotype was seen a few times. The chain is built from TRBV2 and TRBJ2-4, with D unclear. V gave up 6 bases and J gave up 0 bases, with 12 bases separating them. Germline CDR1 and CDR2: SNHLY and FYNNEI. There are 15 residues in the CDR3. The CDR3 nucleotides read TGTGCCAGCAGGGGGTCGTGGTTAGCCAAAAACATTCAGTACTTC. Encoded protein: CASRGSWLAKNIQYF.

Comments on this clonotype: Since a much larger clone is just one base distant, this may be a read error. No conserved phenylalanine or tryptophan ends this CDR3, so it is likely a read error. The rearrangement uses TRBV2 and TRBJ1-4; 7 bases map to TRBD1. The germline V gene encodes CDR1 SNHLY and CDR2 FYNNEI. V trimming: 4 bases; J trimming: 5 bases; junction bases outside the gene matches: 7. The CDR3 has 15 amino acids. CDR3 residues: CASSGQGGRNEKLFL. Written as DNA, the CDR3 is TGTGCCAGCAGTGGTCAGGGGGGAAGAAATGAAAAACTGTTTCTT.

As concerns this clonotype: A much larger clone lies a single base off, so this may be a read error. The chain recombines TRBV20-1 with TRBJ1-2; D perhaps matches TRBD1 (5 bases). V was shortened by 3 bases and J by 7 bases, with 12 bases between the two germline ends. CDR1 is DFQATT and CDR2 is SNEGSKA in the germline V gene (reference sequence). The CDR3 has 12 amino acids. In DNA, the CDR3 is TGCAGTGCTAGCAAGGGGTATTCTGGCTACACCTTC. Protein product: CSASKGYSGYTF.

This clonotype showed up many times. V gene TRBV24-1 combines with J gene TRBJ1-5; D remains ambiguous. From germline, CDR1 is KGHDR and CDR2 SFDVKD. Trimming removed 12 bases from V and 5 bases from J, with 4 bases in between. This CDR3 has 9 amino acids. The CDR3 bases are TGTGCCTCCTATCAGCCCCAGCATTTT. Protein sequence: CASYQPQHF.

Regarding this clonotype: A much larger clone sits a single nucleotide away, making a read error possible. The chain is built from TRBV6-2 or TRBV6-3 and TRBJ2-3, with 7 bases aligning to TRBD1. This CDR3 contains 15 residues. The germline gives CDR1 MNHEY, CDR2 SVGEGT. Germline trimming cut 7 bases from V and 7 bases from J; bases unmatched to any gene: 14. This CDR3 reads CASKTEGAASNTQYF. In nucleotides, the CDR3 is TGTGCCAGCAAGACAGAGGGGGCCGCCTCGAATACGCAGTATTTT.

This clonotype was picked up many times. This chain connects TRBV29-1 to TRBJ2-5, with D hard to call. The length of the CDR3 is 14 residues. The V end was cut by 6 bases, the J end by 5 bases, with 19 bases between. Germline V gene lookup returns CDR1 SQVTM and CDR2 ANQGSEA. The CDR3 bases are TGCAGCGTCGCGCCGCCCGATTTGCGGGAGACCCAGTACTTC. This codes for CSVAPPDLRETQYF. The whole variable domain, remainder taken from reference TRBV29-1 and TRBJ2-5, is SAVISQKPSRDICQRGTSLTIQCQVDSQVTMMFWYRQQPGQSLTLIATANQGSEATYESGFVIDKFPISRPNLTFSTLTVSNMSPEDSSIYLCSVAPPDLRETQYFGPGTRLLVL.

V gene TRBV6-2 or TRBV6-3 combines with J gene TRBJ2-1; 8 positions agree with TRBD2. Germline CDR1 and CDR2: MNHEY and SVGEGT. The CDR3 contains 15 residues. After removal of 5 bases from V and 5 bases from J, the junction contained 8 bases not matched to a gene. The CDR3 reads CASSQPRGGNNEQFF. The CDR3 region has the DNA TGTGCCAGCAGTCAGCCCCGGGGGGGCAACAATGAGCAGTTCTTC.

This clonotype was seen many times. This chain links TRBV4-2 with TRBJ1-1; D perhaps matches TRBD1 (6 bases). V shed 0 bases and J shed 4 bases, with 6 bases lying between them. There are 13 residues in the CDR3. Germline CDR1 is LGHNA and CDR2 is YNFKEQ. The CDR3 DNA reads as TGTGCCAGCAGCCAAGACAGGGGCACTGAAGCTTTCTTT. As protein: CASSQDRGTEAFF.

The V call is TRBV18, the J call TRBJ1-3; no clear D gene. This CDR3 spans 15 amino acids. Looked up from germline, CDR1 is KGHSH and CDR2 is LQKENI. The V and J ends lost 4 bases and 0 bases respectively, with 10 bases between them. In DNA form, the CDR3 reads TGTGCCAGCTCACAGGACGGAAACTCTGGAAACACCATATATTTT. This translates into CASSQDGNSGNTIYF.

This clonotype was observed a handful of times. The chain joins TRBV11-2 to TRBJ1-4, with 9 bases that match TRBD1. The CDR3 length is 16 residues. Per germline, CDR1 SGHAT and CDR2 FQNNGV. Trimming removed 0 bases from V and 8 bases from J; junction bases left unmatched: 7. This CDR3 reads CASSLDWTGDYEKLFF. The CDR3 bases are TGTGCCAGCAGCTTAGATTGGACAGGGGACTACGAAAAACTGTTTTTT.

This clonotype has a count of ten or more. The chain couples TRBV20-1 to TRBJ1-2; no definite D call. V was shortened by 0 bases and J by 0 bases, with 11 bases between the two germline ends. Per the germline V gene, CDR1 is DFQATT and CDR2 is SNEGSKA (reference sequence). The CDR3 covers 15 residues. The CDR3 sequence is CSAREGGRSNYGYTF. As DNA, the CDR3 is TGCAGTGCTAGAGAGGGAGGTCGGTCTAACTATGGCTACACCTTC.

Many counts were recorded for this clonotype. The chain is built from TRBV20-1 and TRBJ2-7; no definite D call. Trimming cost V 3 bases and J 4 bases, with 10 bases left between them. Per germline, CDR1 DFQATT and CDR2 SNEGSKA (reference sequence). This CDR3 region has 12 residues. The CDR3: CSARAAGYEQYF. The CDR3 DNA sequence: TGCAGTGCTAGGGCGGCAGGTTACGAGCAGTACTTC.

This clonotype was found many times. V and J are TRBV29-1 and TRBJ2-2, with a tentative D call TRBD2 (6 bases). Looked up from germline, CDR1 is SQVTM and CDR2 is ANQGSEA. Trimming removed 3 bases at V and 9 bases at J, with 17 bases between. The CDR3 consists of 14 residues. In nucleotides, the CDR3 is TGCAGCGTTGAGCGGGGTGGGGTTCGCCGGGAGCTGTTTTTT. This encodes CSVERGGVRRELFF.

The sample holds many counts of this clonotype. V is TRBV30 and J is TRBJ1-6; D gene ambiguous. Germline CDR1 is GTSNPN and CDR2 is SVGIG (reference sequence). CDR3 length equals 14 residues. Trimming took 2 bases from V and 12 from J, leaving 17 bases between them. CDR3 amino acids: CAWSPRQAREPLHF. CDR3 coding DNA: TGTGCCTGGAGTCCGAGGCAGGCCCGCGAACCCCTCCACTTT.

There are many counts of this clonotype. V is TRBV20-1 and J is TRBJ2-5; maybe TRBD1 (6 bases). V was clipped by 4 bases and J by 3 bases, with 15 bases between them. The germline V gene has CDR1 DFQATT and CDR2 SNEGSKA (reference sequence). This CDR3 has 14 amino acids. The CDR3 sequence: CSANTGAGEETQYF. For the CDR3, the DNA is TGCAGTGCTAACACCGGGGCAGGGGAAGAGACCCAGTACTTC.